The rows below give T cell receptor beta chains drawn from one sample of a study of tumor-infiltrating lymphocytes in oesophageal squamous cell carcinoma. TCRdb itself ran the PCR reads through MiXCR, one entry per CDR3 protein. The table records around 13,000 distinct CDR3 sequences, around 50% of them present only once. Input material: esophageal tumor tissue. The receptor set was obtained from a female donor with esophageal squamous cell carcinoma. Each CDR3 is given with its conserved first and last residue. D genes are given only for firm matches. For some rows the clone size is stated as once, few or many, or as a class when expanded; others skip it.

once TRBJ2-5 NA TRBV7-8 TGTGCCAGCAGCCGGGACCAAGGGGAGACCCAGTACTTC CASSRDQGETQYF
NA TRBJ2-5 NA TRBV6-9 TGTGCCAGCAGTTACGGGCAGGGCCAAGAGACCCAGTACTTC CASSYGQGQETQYF
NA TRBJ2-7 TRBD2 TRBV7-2 TGTGCCAGCAGCTGGGGACTAGCGGGAGGGTACGAGCAGTACTTC CASSWGLAGGYEQYF
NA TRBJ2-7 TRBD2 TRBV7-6 TGTGCCAGCAGCTTCAGATCCGGGACTAGCTACGAGCAGTACTTC CASSFRSGTSYEQYF
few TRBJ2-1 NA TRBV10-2 TGCGCCACTATAGCACCGGGGGATGAGCAGTTCTTC CATIAPGDEQFF
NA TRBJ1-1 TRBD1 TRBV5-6 TGTGCCAGCAGCTTGTCGGGACAGGGGAACACTGAAGCTTTCTTT CASSLSGQGNTEAFF
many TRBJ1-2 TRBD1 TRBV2 TGTGCCAGCAGCCCCGGACAGGGCGTCTATGGCTACACCTTC CASSPGQGVYGYTF
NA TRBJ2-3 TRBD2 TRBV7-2 TGTGCCAGCAGCTTACTACTAGCGGGAGGGGGGAACACAGATACGCAGTATTTT CASSLLLAGGGNTDTQYF
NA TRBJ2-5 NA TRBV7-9 TGTGCCAGCAGCTTAGCTCGCGCAGGGAGTGAGCAGTACTTC CASSLARAGSEQYF
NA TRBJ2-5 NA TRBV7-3 TGTGCCAGCAGTCGATCGTACCAAGAGACCCAGTACTTC CASSRSYQETQYF
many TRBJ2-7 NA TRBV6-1 TGTGCCAGCAAGTCAGGACACAACTACGAGCAGTACTTC CASKSGHNYEQYF
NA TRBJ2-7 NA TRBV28 TGTGCCAGCAGTCTGGGGGGAGTCACAGATACGCAGTACTTC CASSLGGVTDTQYF
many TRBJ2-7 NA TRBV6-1 TGTGCCAGCAGCCGTATATTACTAGCTGCGGCGGGGGAGCAGTACTTC CASSRILLAAAGEQYF
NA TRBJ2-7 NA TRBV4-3 TGCGCCAGCAGCCTACAACAGGGAAGACACGAGCAGTACTTC CASSLQQGRHEQYF
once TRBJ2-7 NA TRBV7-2 TGTGCCAGCAGTTACTCGAAGACAGCCTCCTACGAGCAGTACTTC CASSYSKTASYEQYF
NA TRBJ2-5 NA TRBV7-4 TGTGCCAGCAGCTTATCGACTGGGGAGACCCAGTACTTC CASSLSTGETQYF
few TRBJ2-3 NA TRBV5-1 TGCGCCAGCAGCTTGGAATGGGTGGAAACAGATACGCAGTATTTT CASSLEWVETDTQYF
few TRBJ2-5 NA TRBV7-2 TGTGCCAGCAGCGGACAGACACAAGAGACCCAGTACTTC CASSGQTQETQYF
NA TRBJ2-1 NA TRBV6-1 TGTGCCAGCAGTCGGGACAACGAGCAGTTCTTC CASSRDNEQFF
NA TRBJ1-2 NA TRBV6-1 TGTGCCAGCAGTGAACTCGGGGGAGGAGGCTACACCTTC CASSELGGGGYTF
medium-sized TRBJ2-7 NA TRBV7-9 TGTGCCAGCAGCCCCGGGACGGGCTCCTACGAGCAGTACTTC CASSPGTGSYEQYF